These 30 T cell receptor beta chains share one sample of origin, sequenced in a study of blood T cells in healthy people across ages. Through a sample-barcoded 5' primer and a J-beta primer mix, a second PCR was run for roughly 7 to 11 cycles. In TCRdb, the 5' RACE reads were re-called with MiXCR into one record per CDR3 protein. The table lists approximately 320,000 distinct CDR3 sequences, roughly 26% of them singletons. Sequencing was performed on blood. Receptors originate from a woman in her 70s in good health.

The chain employs TRBV19 and TRBJ2-1, with D hard to call. The germline gives CDR1 LNHDA, CDR2 SQIVND (reference sequence). V lost 3 bases and J lost 2, with 11 bases in between. This CDR3 has 15 amino acids. CDR3 DNA sequence: TGTGCCAGTAGTATTTCGGAGCGTGCCTACAATGAGCAGTTCTTC. Its protein product is CASSISERAYNEQFF.

This clonotype has more than one count but fewer than ten. The J gene is TRBJ2-5, the V gene TRBV5-1; D possibly corresponds to TRBD1 (5 bases). V dropped 0 bases and J dropped 0 bases, with 12 bases sitting between them. The germline V gene encodes CDR1 SGHRS and CDR2 YFSETQ. The CDR3 length is 16 residues. The CDR3 DNA follows: TGCGCCAGCAGCTTGGGATCAACGACAGACCAAGAGACCCAGTACTTC. It translates to CASSLGSTTDQETQYF. The complete variable domain, with remaining parts taken from reference TRBV5-1 and TRBJ2-5, reads KAGVTQTPRYLIKTRGQQVTLSCSPISGHRSVSWYQQTPGQGLQFLFEYFSETQRNKGNFPGRFSGRQFSNSRSEMNVSTLELGDSALYLCASSLGSTTDQETQYFGPGTRLLVL.

This clonotype showed up just once. The chain combines TRBV4-1 with TRBJ2-1, with D perhaps matching TRBD2 (7 bases). Germline V gives CDR1 MGHRA, CDR2 YSYEKL. The CDR3 sequence is 16 residues long. V lost 4 bases and J lost 7, with 20 bases in between. The CDR3 region has the DNA TGCGCCAGCAGCCCTCAAGCAGCGGGGACACATAATGAGCAGTTCTTC. Translated: CASSPQAAGTHNEQFF.

The chain recombines TRBV20-1 with TRBJ2-3; D remains unclear. CDR1 is DFQATT and CDR2 is SNEGSKA in the germline V gene (reference sequence). The CDR3 consists of 13 residues. V was shortened by 2 bases and J by 0 bases, with 6 bases between the two germline ends. The CDR3, as DNA: TGCAGTGCTAGACCAACTAGCACAGATACGCAGTATTTT. Translating gives CSARPTSTDTQYF.

CDR3 sequence: CASSYYRDRGNEQFF. The CDR3 DNA follows: TGTGCCAGCAGTTACTACAGGGACAGGGGAAATGAGCAGTTCTTC. The chain combines TRBV6-2 or TRBV6-3 with TRBJ2-5; 10 nucleotides agree with TRBD1. The DNA matches TRBJ2-1 better at its end, which makes the J call doubtful. CDR3 length equals 15 residues. The V gene's germline CDR1 is MNHEY and CDR2 SVGEGT.

The rearrangement joins TRBV6-1 to TRBJ2-6; 9 nucleotides agree with TRBD1. The CDR3 loop spans 18 amino acids. Germline lookup yields CDR1 MNHNS and CDR2 SASEGT. The V gene end was trimmed by 2 bases and the J gene end by 0 bases; junction bases not matched to a gene: 5. CDR3 in amino acids: CASSEWGQGLSGANVLTF. The CDR3 nucleotides are TGTGCCAGCAGTGAATGGGGACAGGGCCTCTCTGGGGCCAACGTCCTGACTTTC.

CDR3 protein: CSVDDFKETQYF. In DNA, the CDR3 is TGCAGCGTTGATGACTTCAAAGAGACCCAGTACTTC. The rearrangement uses TRBV29-1 and TRBJ2-5; D call uncertain. V lost 3 bases to trimming and J lost 3 bases, with 8 bases between them. The CDR3 totals 12 residues. Germline V gives CDR1 SQVTM, CDR2 ANQGSEA.

The chain couples TRBV20-1 to TRBJ2-5, with D maybe TRBD1 (5 bases). V lost 5 bases and J 2 bases, leaving 12 bases between the germline ends. The germline gives CDR1 DFQATT, CDR2 SNEGSKA (reference sequence). The CDR3 covers 13 residues. The CDR3 bases are TGCAGTGCTCAGACTGGGGCGCAAGAGACCCAGTACTTC. Protein product: CSAQTGAQETQYF.

In its sample, this clonotype was seen a few times. This chain links TRBV2 with TRBJ1-5; no definite D call. Germline loops: CDR1 SNHLY, CDR2 FYNNEI. CDR3 length equals 10 residues. The ends were cut back, 7 bases at V and 8 bases at J, with 6 bases in the middle. This CDR3 is CASIVKPQHF. The CDR3 region has the DNA TGTGCCAGCATCGTTAAGCCCCAGCATTTT.

V gene TRBV24-1 combines with J gene TRBJ2-5, with D tentatively TRBD2 (5 bases). The DNA end is a closer match to TRBJ2-1, so the J assignment may be wrong. The CDR3 is 13 residues long. CDR1 and CDR2 (germline): KGHDR, SFDVKD. In nucleotides, the CDR3 is TGTGCCACCAGTGATTTCAGGAGGATTGAGCAGTTCTTC. Its protein product is CATSDFRRIEQFF.

This clonotype was counted once. The chain has TRBV6-1 and TRBJ2-4; TRBD1 agrees at 7 bases. The CDR3 is made up of 13 amino acids. The trim removed 3 bases at V and 9 bases at J, leaving 5 bases unmatched. Germline CDR1 MNHNS, CDR2 SASEGT. DNA of the CDR3: TGTGCCAGCAGTGATTTGGACAGGACCATTCAGTACTTC. Its translation is CASSDLDRTIQYF.

In this sample, this clonotype turned up a few times. The chain joins TRBV2 to TRBJ2-1, with TRBD2 matching over 7 bases. The CDR3 totals 14 residues. Germline V gene data show CDR1 as SNHLY and CDR2 as FYNNEI. Trimming cost V 10 bases and J 2 bases; bases outside gene matches: 8. The CDR3 spells CATGRLAAYNEQFF. CDR3 DNA sequence: TGTGCCACCGGGAGGCTAGCGGCCTACAATGAGCAGTTCTTC.

This chain uses TRBV7-6 with TRBJ2-2; D unresolved. The CDR3 length is 18 residues. Germline V lookup: CDR1 SGHVS, CDR2 FNYEAQ. Trimming removed 4 bases at V and 5 bases at J, with 23 bases between. CDR3 region: CASSSTNPLGFGTGELFF. CDR3 DNA: TGTGCCAGCAGCTCCACAAACCCGCTAGGATTTGGAACCGGGGAGCTGTTTTTT.

This chain connects TRBV7-3 to TRBJ2-3, with D tentatively TRBD2 (5 bases). Germline V CDR1 and CDR2: SGHTA, FQGTGA. The ends were cut back, 1 base at V and 4 bases at J, with 12 bases in the middle. CDR3 size: 15 residues. This CDR3 reads CASSLNGNYADTQYF. The CDR3 DNA reads as TGTGCCAGCAGCTTAAACGGGAATTATGCAGATACGCAGTATTTT.

The chain uses TRBV11-2 and TRBJ2-1; the match to TRBD1 covers 9 bases. The CDR3 length is 15 residues. V trimming: 8 bases; J trimming: 7 bases; junction bases outside the gene matches: 12. Germline V gives CDR1 SGHAT, CDR2 FQNNGV. CDR3 DNA sequence: TGTGCCAGCCGATCGGGACAGGGTAGGGGGAATGAGCAGTTCTTC. It is translated as CASRSGQGRGNEQFF. Based on the CDR3 plus reference TRBV11-2 and TRBJ2-1, the full variable domain is EAGVAQSPRYKIIEKRQSVAFWCNPISGHATLYWYQQILGQGPKLLIQFQNNGVVDDSQLPKDRFSAERLKGVDSTLKIQPAKLEDSAVYLCASRSGQGRGNEQFFGPGTRLTVL.

V gene TRBV6-5 combines with J gene TRBJ1-1; D is unresolved. Germline V gene data show CDR1 as MNHEY and CDR2 as SVGAGI. The CDR3 is 14 amino acids. Trimming took off 0 bases at V and 4 bases at J, with 9 bases between the two ends. CDR3 protein: CASSYSGRPTEAFF. The DNA of the CDR3 is TGTGCCAGCAGTTACTCGGGCAGGCCCACTGAAGCTTTCTTT.

In this sample, this clonotype turned up once. With a much larger clone just one base away, this may be a read error. This chain uses TRBV7-2 with TRBJ2-1; D is undetermined. CDR1 SGHTA and CDR2 FQGNSA come from the germline V gene. Between the trimmed V and J ends, which lost 3 bases and 5 bases, there was a span of 8 bases. CDR3 length equals 13 residues. The CDR3 DNA reads as TGTGCCAGCAGCTTTTCTGGCCACAATGAGCAGTTCTTC. Amino acid sequence: CASSFSGHNEQFF.

The rearrangement uses TRBV20-1 and TRBJ2-1; the D gene is possibly TRBD2 (6 bases). CDR3 length: 13 amino acids. CDR1 is DFQATT, CDR2 SNEGSKA, per germline (reference sequence). Trimming left V 4 bases short and J 6 bases short, with 13 bases between. The CDR3 nucleotides read TGCAGTGCTATCGGCGGGACCCTCAATGAGCAGTTCTTC. It translates to CSAIGGTLNEQFF.

This clonotype occurred a few times. This rearrangement joins TRBV4-2 to TRBJ2-5; D possibly corresponds to TRBD1 (6 bases). Germline V lookup: CDR1 LGHNA, CDR2 YNFKEQ. V was cut by 10 bases and J by 1 base, with 25 bases left in between. The CDR3 contains 17 residues. The CDR3 DNA follows: TGTGCCAACCCCTACTCCGACAGCGAAGGGGGCCAAGAGACCCAGTACTTC. Translated: CANPYSDSEGGQETQYF.

This clonotype was counted a few times. The chain links TRBV28 to TRBJ1-3; 11 bases map to TRBD1. The germline CDR1 and CDR2 sequences are MDHEN and SYDVKM. The CDR3 is made up of 16 amino acids. With 5 bases clipped from V and 5 bases from J, the junction kept 8 bases outside the gene matches. Here the CDR3 DNA reads TGTGCCAGCAGTCGCGGACAGGGGGCAAGGAGAAACACCATATATTTT. Protein product: CASSRGQGARRNTIYF.

This clonotype was found a few times. V and J are TRBV21-1 and TRBJ2-1. TRBV21-1 is tagged as a pseudogene. The CDR3 loop spans 16 amino acids. The CDR3 here is CASSKAQEKEGNEQFF. The CDR3 DNA reads TGTGCCAGCAGCAAAGCTCAGGAGAAGGAAGGGAATGAGCAGTTCTTC.

This clonotype was recorded many times. The chain carries TRBV7-9 and TRBJ2-1; tentative D call: TRBD2 (5 bases). The CDR3 totals 15 residues. The ends were cut back, 3 bases at V and 7 bases at J, with 16 bases in the middle. Germline-derived CDR1 and CDR2 are SEHNR and FQNEAQ (reference sequence). The CDR3 DNA reads TGTGCCAGCAGCTTTTTTACTGGGAGCGGAAATGAGCAGTTCTTC. Protein product: CASSFFTGSGNEQFF.

V usage is TRBV14 and J usage is TRBJ2-3, with 7 bases aligning to TRBD2. After removal of 0 bases from V and 7 bases from J, the junction contained 13 bases not matched to a gene. The CDR3 contains 17 residues. CDR1 and CDR2 (germline): SGHDN, FVKESK. The DNA of the CDR3 is TGTGCCAGCAGCCAAGAGGCAGGCAGACTAGCAGGATATACGCAGTATTTT. Its translation is CASSQEAGRLAGYTQYF.

This clonotype was seen many times. This chain's CDR3 is CASSISGQYGYTF. CDR3 nucleotides: TGTGCCAGTAGTATTTCGGGACAGTATGGCTACACCTTC. This chain connects TRBV19 to TRBJ1-2, with TRBD1 matching over 7 bases. The junction had 3 bases not matched to a gene; V was cut back by 3 bases and J by 5 bases. The CDR3 covers 13 residues. CDR1 LNHDA and CDR2 SQIVND come from the germline V gene (reference sequence).

The chain has TRBV12-3 or TRBV12-4 and TRBJ2-5; maybe TRBD1 (5 bases). V was pared by 3 bases and J by 4 bases, with 18 bases between. CDR3 length: 16 residues. CDR3 loop: CASSFGQGSIRETQYF. The CDR3 nucleotides read TGTGCCAGCAGTTTTGGGCAGGGTAGTATACGAGAGACCCAGTACTTC.

This clonotype was observed a handful of times. The J gene is TRBJ1-2, the V gene TRBV29-1, with D unresolved. Germline loops: CDR1 SQVTM, CDR2 ANQGSEA. CDR3 length equals 12 residues. Deletions cut 1 base from V and 9 bases from J, with 12 bases between. CDR3: CSVEAIPSSYTF. In DNA form, the CDR3 reads TGCAGCGTTGAAGCGATCCCGTCTAGCTACACCTTC. The whole variable domain, filled in from reference TRBV29-1 and TRBJ1-2, reads SAVISQKPSRDICQRGTSLTIQCQVDSQVTMMFWYRQQPGQSLTLIATANQGSEATYESGFVIDKFPISRPNLTFSTLTVSNMSPEDSSIYLCSVEAIPSSYTFGSGTRLTVV.

This clonotype was seen at least ten times. This chain links TRBV4-2 with TRBJ2-1; TRBD1 or TRBD2 may be the D gene (5 bases each). The germline V gene has CDR1 LGHNA and CDR2 YNFKEQ. Trimming cost V 1 base and J 9 bases, with 22 bases left between them. This CDR3 has 17 amino acids. As DNA, the CDR3 is TGTGCCAGCAGCCAAGTAGGGGCGGGCGACCGCGTGGGTGAGCAGTTCTTC. Its protein is CASSQVGAGDRVGEQFF.

CDR3 sequence: CASSQDGVEWSYEQYF. The CDR3 nucleotides are TGTGCCAGCAGCCAAGATGGGGTCGAGTGGTCCTACGAGCAGTACTTC. This chain links TRBV3-1 with TRBJ2-7, with unresolved D. The germline CDR1 and CDR2 sequences are LGHDT and YNNKEL (reference sequence). The V end lost 0 bases, the J end lost 1 base, and 13 bases lay between the germline ends. The CDR3 extends over 16 amino acids.

This clonotype occurred many times. The rearrangement links TRBV7-2 to TRBJ1-4, with 7 bases aligning to TRBD1. Germline loops: CDR1 SGHTA, CDR2 FQGNSA. The CDR3 has 14 amino acids. Trimming cost V 4 bases and J 4 bases; bases outside gene matches: 3. CDR3 protein: CASSSTGLNEKLFF. As DNA, the CDR3 is TGTGCCAGCAGCTCGACAGGGCTTAATGAAAAACTGTTTTTT.

This clonotype was observed at least ten times. V and J are TRBV10-2 and TRBJ2-5; tentatively, D is TRBD1 or TRBD2 (6 bases each). Germline V gene sequence: CDR1 WSHSY, CDR2 SAAADI. This CDR3 is 13 amino acids long. V was shortened by 10 bases and J by 5 bases, with 17 bases between the two germline ends. This CDR3 is CATRPGARETQYF. As DNA, the CDR3 is TGCGCCACCCGCCCGGGGGCGAGGGAGACCCAGTACTTC.